This T cell receptor (beta chain) originates from a study of post-analysis software for immune sequencing data. Study-wide results and caveats: Patients used about 5 TRBV segments, including TRBV5-6, TRBV5-1 and TRBV20-1, more often than controls. F measure clustering grouped samples strongly by preparation batch.

A few counts support this clonotype. Its antigen remains unidentified. Carried by the TCR beta cDNA libraries were unique molecular identifiers. TCRdb re-called the PCR reads through MiXCR, storing one row per CDR3 protein. Altogether hundreds of thousands of distinct CDR3 sequences are present, less than 35% being singletons, with the ten largest covering more than 0.45%. Trimming shortened V by 6 bases and J by 8 bases, and 17 bases separated the two germline ends. The CDR3 consists of 14 residues. The germline CDR1 and CDR2 sequences are MNHEY and SMNVEV (reference sequence). Sequenced sample: blood. The clonotype comes from a girl aged 5 to 17 with multiple sclerosis. V is TRBV27 and J is TRBJ2-1, with TRBD2 as a possible D gene (5 bases). For the CDR3, the DNA is TGTGCCAGCAGCGCCGTCGGGAAAACTTATGAGCAGTTCTTC. Amino acids: CASSAVGKTYEQFF.